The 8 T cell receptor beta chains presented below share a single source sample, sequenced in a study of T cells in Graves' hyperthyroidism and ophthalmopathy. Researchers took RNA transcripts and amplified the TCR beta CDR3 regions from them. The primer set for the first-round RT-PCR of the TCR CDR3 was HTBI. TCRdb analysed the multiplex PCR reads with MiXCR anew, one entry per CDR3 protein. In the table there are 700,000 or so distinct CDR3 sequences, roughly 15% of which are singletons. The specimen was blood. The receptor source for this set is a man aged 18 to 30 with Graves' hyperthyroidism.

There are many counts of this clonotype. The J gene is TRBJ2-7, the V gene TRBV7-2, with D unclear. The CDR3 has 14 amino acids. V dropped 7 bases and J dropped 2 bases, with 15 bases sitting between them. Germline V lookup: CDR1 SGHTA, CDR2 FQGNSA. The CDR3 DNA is TGTGCCAGCACGCCGGGCCCAACGCCCTACGAGCAGTACTTC. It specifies CASTPGPTPYEQYF.

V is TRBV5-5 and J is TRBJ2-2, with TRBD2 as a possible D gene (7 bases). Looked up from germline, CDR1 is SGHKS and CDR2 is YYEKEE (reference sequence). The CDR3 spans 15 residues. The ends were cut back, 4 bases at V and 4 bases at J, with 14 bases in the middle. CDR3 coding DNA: TGTGCCAGCAGCCTCGGGGGGCCAGGCACCGGGGAGCTGTTTTTT. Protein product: CASSLGGPGTGELFF.

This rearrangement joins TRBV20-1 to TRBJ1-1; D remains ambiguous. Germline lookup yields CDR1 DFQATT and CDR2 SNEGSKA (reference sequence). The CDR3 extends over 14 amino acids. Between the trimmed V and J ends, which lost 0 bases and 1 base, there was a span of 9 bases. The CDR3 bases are TGCAGTGCTAGAGATAAAACGGGGAACACTGAAGCTTTCTTT. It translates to CSARDKTGNTEAFF.

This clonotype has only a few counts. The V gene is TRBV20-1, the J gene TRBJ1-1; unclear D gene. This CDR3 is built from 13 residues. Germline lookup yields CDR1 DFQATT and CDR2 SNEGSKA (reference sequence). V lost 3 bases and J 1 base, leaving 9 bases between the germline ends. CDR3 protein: CSARYGKNTEAFF. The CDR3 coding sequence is TGCAGTGCTAGGTACGGTAAGAACACTGAAGCTTTCTTT.

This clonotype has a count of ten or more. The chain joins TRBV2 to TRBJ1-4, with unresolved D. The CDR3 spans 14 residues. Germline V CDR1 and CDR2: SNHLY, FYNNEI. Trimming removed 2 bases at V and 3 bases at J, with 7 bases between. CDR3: CASSERPSNEKLFF. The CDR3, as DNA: TGTGCCAGCAGTGAAAGGCCCTCTAATGAAAAACTGTTTTTT.

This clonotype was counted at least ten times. The CDR3 loop is CASLLGTDYGYTF. The CDR3 nucleotides read TGTGCCAGCCTGCTAGGGACAGACTATGGCTACACCTTC. V is TRBV2 and J is TRBJ1-2; 7 nucleotides match TRBD1. V lost 8 bases, J lost 3 bases, and 6 bases stayed unmatched. Germline V CDR1 and CDR2: SNHLY, FYNNEI. The CDR3 is 13 residues long.

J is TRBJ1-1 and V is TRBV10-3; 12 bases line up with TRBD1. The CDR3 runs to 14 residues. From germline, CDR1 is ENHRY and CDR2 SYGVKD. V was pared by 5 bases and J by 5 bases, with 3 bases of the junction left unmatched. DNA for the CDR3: TGTGCCATCAGTCCGGGACAGGGGGCTACTGAAGCTTTCTTT. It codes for CAISPGQGATEAFF.

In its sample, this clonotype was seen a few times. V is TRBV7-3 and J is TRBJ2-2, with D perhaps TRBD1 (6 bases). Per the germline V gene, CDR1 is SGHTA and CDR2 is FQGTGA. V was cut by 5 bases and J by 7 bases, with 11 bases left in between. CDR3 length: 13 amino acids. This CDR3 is CASSRGTSGELFF. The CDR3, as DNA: TGTGCCAGCAGCCGAGGGACAAGCGGGGAGCTGTTTTTT. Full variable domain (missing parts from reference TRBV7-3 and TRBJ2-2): GAGVSQTPSNKVTEKGKYVELRCDPISGHTALYWYRQSLGQGPEFLIYFQGTGAADDSGLPNDRFFAVRPEGSVSTLKIQRTERGDSAVYLCASSRGTSGELFFGEGSRLTVL.